This paragraph covers one T cell receptor (beta chain) sequence. The antigen remains unidentified. This specimen belongs to a study of T cell responses to AZD1222 COVID-19 vaccine. Across the whole study: Second doses at about 4 or about 12 weeks were pooled.

Whole-study results and caveats: Dominant CD4 TCR responses targeted spike regions 160-218 and 743-854. Baseline serology detected seropositivity in only a handful of AZD1222 recipients.

Assay used: immunoSEQ multiplex PCR; TCRdb lists only in-frame clones, some missing. This table has roughly 150,000 clones, roughly 90% appearing once. This material consisted of peripheral blood, taken on day 0 of AZD1222 vaccination. This TCR was sampled from an adult in good health.

The DNA of the CDR3 is TGTGCCAGCAGCAGTACAGGGGCCGACATGAACACTGAAGCTTTCTTT. Translated, it gives CASSSTGADMNTEAFF. V usage is TRBV7-9 and J usage is TRBJ1-1, with 7 bases fitting TRBD1. The CDR3 sequence is 16 residues long. V shed 5 bases and J 0 bases; nucleotides not matched to a gene: 9. The germline V gene encodes CDR1 SEHNR and CDR2 FQNEAQ (reference sequence).